Listed here are 24 T cell receptor beta chains from one sample, sequenced in a study of T cell responses to AZD1222 COVID-19 vaccine. Some clones are missing from TCRdb's copy, which holds only in-frame ones; the method was immunoSEQ multiplex PCR. The sample carries approximately 89,000 clones, around nine tenths recorded once. The starting material was peripheral blood, obtained 28 days after the second AZD1222 dose. The origin of the receptors is an adult who received the AZD1222 COVID-19 vaccine.

The V gene is TRBV5-1, the J gene TRBJ1-2, with D possibly matching TRBD1 (6 bases). This CDR3 region has 14 residues. V was trimmed by 0 bases and J by 5 bases, leaving 11 bases between them. Per germline, CDR1 SGHRS and CDR2 YFSETQ. For the CDR3, the DNA is TGCGCCAGCAGCTTGGGGTCAGGGGATTATGGCTACACCTTC. Protein product: CASSLGSGDYGYTF.

This sequence joins TRBV5-6 and TRBJ2-7; possibly TRBD1 or TRBD2 for D (5 bases each). There are 11 residues in the CDR3. The V end was cut by 7 bases, the J end by 0 bases, with 5 bases between. Per the germline V gene, CDR1 is SGHDT and CDR2 is YYEEEE. CDR3 coding DNA: TGTGCCAGCGGGACCTCCTACGAGCAGTACTTC. Protein: CASGTSYEQYF.

This clone was seen a single time. The chain recombines TRBV28 with TRBJ2-5, with unresolved D. The germline CDR1 and CDR2 sequences are MDHEN and SYDVKM. Trimming stripped 6 bases from V and 1 base from J, with 9 bases between. CDR3 length: 13 residues. The CDR3 is CASRILRQETQYF. The CDR3 DNA reads TGTGCCAGCAGGATCCTGCGCCAAGAGACCCAGTACTTC. Full variable domain (missing parts from reference TRBV28 and TRBJ2-5): DVKVTQSSRYLVKRTGEKVFLECVQDMDHENMFWYRQDPGLGLRLIYFSYDVKMKEKGDIPEGYSVSREKKERFSLILESASTNQTSMYLCASRILRQETQYFGPGTRLLVL.

The V call is TRBV18, the J call TRBJ2-7, with D possibly being TRBD2 (6 bases). Germline CDR1 KGHSH, CDR2 LQKENI. Between the trimmed V and J ends, which lost 3 bases and 5 bases, there was a span of 14 bases. The CDR3 runs to 14 residues. CDR3 protein: CASSPTRVFNEQYF. DNA for the CDR3: TGTGCCAGCTCACCGACTAGGGTTTTTAACGAGCAGTACTTC.

This chain uses TRBV3-1 (or the pseudogene TRBV3-2) with TRBJ1-2, with a tentative D call TRBD1 (6 bases). This CDR3 is built from 14 residues. The germline V and J ends were trimmed by 4 bases and 0 bases, with 9 bases remaining between them. The V gene's germline CDR1 is LGHDT and CDR2 YNNKEL (reference sequence). As DNA, the CDR3 is TGTGCCAGCAGCCTCAGACAGGCTAACTATGGCTACACCTTC. Its translation: CASSLRQANYGYTF.

The CDR3 reads CATQLVTGVEEQYF. The CDR3 nucleotides read TGTGCCACCCAGTTGGTAACAGGGGTGGAAGAGCAGTACTTC. The rearrangement links TRBV2 to TRBJ2-7, with 7 nucleotides matching TRBD1. J lost 7 bases, V lost 10 bases, and 16 bases had no gene match. This CDR3 comprises 14 residues. Germline V gives CDR1 SNHLY, CDR2 FYNNEI.

The J gene is TRBJ1-1, the V gene TRBV28; D might be TRBD1 (6 bases). Germline V gives CDR1 MDHEN, CDR2 SYDVKM. This CDR3 region has 14 residues. Trimming pared 6 bases from V and 0 bases from J, leaving 11 bases between. The CDR3 protein is CASSPTGLNTEAFF. As DNA, the CDR3 is TGTGCCAGCAGCCCCACAGGGCTGAACACTGAAGCTTTCTTT.

This clone was seen only once. The CDR3 DNA reads as TGTGCCAGCAGCGTCGGGGGGGCTATGAACACTGAAGCTTTCTTT. It specifies CASSVGGAMNTEAFF. The chain employs TRBV9 and TRBJ1-1, with TRBD1 as a possible D gene (6 bases). CDR1 is SGDLS and CDR2 is YYNGEE in the germline V gene. V lost 2 bases and J lost 0, with 11 bases in between. The CDR3 has 15 amino acids. Filled out from reference TRBV9 and TRBJ1-1, the complete variable domain reads DSGVTQTPKHLITATGQRVTLRCSPRSGDLSVYWYQQSLDQGLQFLIQYYNGEERAKGNILERFSAQQFPDLHSELNLSSLELGDSALYFCASSVGGAMNTEAFFGQGTRLTVV.

The gene calls are TRBV5-1 and TRBJ1-6; D is uncertain. Germline V CDR1 and CDR2: SGHRS, YFSETQ. The V end lost 1 base, the J end lost 7 bases, and 6 bases lay between the germline ends. There are 13 residues in the CDR3. This CDR3 reads CASSLLPNSPLHF. The DNA of the CDR3 is TGCGCCAGCAGCTTGCTTCCAAATTCACCCCTCCACTTT.

The rearrangement joins TRBV11-2 to TRBJ2-3; no reliable D call. The germline CDR1 and CDR2 sequences are SGHAT and FQNNGV. This CDR3 spans 15 amino acids. Trimming removed 2 bases from V and 4 bases from J, with 13 bases in between. As DNA, the CDR3 is TGTGCCAGCAGCTTATTTCTTTGGGGATCAGATACGCAGTATTTT. Translated, it gives CASSLFLWGSDTQYF.

The chain recombines TRBV9 with TRBJ2-7; either TRBD1 or TRBD2 may supply D (5 bases each). Germline V gene lookup returns CDR1 SGDLS and CDR2 YYNGEE. Trimming removed 0 bases at V and 8 bases at J, with 21 bases between. This CDR3 region has 16 residues. Here the CDR3 DNA reads TGTGCCAGCAGCGTAGACGGGACCCCGAAGGTATCCCAGCAGTACTTC. Translating gives CASSVDGTPKVSQQYF.

This chain uses TRBV7-9 with TRBJ1-6; a possible D gene is TRBD1 (5 bases). The CDR3 has 13 residues. Trimming removed 1 base from V and 11 bases from J, with 9 bases in between. Germline lookup yields CDR1 SEHNR and CDR2 FQNEAQ (reference sequence). Here the CDR3 reads CASSLDQGAPLHF. In DNA, the CDR3 is TGTGCCAGCAGCTTAGATCAGGGCGCACCCCTCCACTTT.

CDR3 sequence: CAGTISNEQFF. The CDR3 DNA reads TGTGCCGGAACAATTTCCAATGAGCAGTTCTTC. The gene calls are TRBV2 and TRBJ2-1; D is unclear. The CDR3 covers 11 residues. Per the germline V gene, CDR1 is SNHLY and CDR2 is FYNNEI. Between the trimmed V and J ends, which lost 11 bases and 6 bases, there was a span of 11 bases.

The J gene is TRBJ1-6, the V gene TRBV3-1 (or the pseudogene TRBV3-2); D is ambiguous. V was clipped by 5 bases and J by 7 bases, with 12 bases between them. Looked up from germline, CDR1 is LGHDT and CDR2 is YNNKEL (reference sequence). This CDR3 region has 14 residues. CDR3 loop: CASSVGVGNSPLHF. Written as DNA, the CDR3 is TGTGCCAGCAGCGTTGGGGTCGGGAATTCACCCCTCCACTTT.

The chain carries TRBV11-1 and TRBJ2-7; 16 bases map to TRBD2. The CDR3 spans 16 residues. CDR1 is SGHAT and CDR2 is FQDESV in the germline V gene (reference sequence). V dropped 4 bases and J dropped 7; count of bases not matched to a gene: 7. The CDR3 loop reads CASSSGLAGGPEEQYF. CDR3 DNA: TGTGCCAGCAGCTCGGGACTAGCGGGAGGGCCGGAGGAGCAGTACTTC.

The chain recombines TRBV3-1 (or the pseudogene TRBV3-2) with TRBJ2-5; D possibly uses TRBD1 or TRBD2 (5 bases each). The CDR3 is made up of 16 amino acids. Germline CDR1 LGHDT, CDR2 YNNKEL (reference sequence). V was clipped by 2 bases and J by 1 base, with 14 bases between them. The CDR3 DNA reads TGTGCCAGCAGCCAAAGCCCCGGGACCATCCAAGAGACCCAGTACTTC. It is translated as CASSQSPGTIQETQYF.

This clone turned up a few times. The chain joins TRBV5-8 to TRBJ2-1; the match to TRBD2 covers 11 bases. The CDR3 length is 15 residues. CDR1 and CDR2 from the germline V gene are SGHTS and YDEGEE. V lost 1 base, J lost 9 bases, and 6 bases stayed unmatched. For the CDR3, the DNA is TGTGCCAGCAGCTTGATAGCGGGGGGGCTGAGTGAGCAGTTCTTC. It is translated as CASSLIAGGLSEQFF.

V is TRBV10-3 and J is TRBJ2-3; no reliable D call. CDR3 size: 12 residues. Germline assignment: CDR1 ENHRY and CDR2 SYGVKD. Trimming shortened V by 3 bases and J by 0 bases, and 1 base separated the two germline ends. CDR3 DNA sequence: TGTGCCATCAGTGAAAGCACAGATACGCAGTATTTT. This codes for CAISESTDTQYF.

V usage is TRBV27 and J usage is TRBJ1-2; 7 bases map to TRBD1. The CDR3 extends over 14 amino acids. The J segment lost 7 bases and the V segment lost 4 bases, leaving 9 bases of the junction unmatched. CDR1 and CDR2 from the germline V gene are MNHEY and SMNVEV (reference sequence). The DNA for the CDR3 is TGTGCCAGCAGTTATCACGGCAGGGGGTCTGGCTACACCTTC. Protein product: CASSYHGRGSGYTF.

This rearrangement joins TRBV7-3 to TRBJ2-1; the D gene is possibly TRBD2 (5 bases). CDR1 and CDR2 (germline): SGHTA, FQGTGA. Trimming cost V 5 bases and J 4 bases, with 12 bases left between them. This CDR3 is built from 14 residues. The DNA of the CDR3 is TGTGCCAGCAGCCCTGGGAGCGCTTACAATGAGCAGTTCTTC. It codes for CASSPGSAYNEQFF.

The sample holds one count of this clone. This chain connects TRBV28 to TRBJ1-5; D gene ambiguous. Trimming left V 8 bases short and J 3 bases short, with 8 bases between. Germline CDR1 MDHEN, CDR2 SYDVKM. The CDR3 extends over 12 amino acids. Here the CDR3 reads CASWSLNQPQHF. The CDR3 DNA reads as TGTGCCAGCTGGAGCCTCAATCAGCCCCAGCATTTT.

V gene TRBV2 combines with J gene TRBJ2-1; 8 nucleotides align to TRBD2. Germline-derived CDR1 and CDR2 are SNHLY and FYNNEI. With 7 bases clipped from V and 0 bases from J, the junction kept 11 bases outside the gene matches. The CDR3 spans 17 residues. In DNA, the CDR3 is TGTGCCAGCACCCGATCGCGGGGGGTGGCCTCCTACAATGAGCAGTTCTTC. As protein: CASTRSRGVASYNEQFF.

The rearrangement joins TRBV6-5 to TRBJ2-4; D gene unclear. Germline lookup yields CDR1 MNHEY and CDR2 SVGAGI. V gave up 6 bases and J gave up 7 bases, with 16 bases separating them. This CDR3 region has 14 residues. CDR3 DNA: TGTGCCAGCAGCTACGACCCTTACGGGAACATTCAGTACTTC. Its translation is CASSYDPYGNIQYF.

V is TRBV5-6 and J is TRBJ2-7; tentative D call: TRBD2 (5 bases). This CDR3 is built from 16 residues. With 4 bases removed from V and 0 bases from J, the gap between germline ends came to 17 bases. Per germline, CDR1 SGHDT and CDR2 YYEEEE. CDR3 DNA sequence: TGTGCCAGCAGCCCCGAGGGAAGGCAATACTCCTACGAGCAGTACTTC. Its protein product is CASSPEGRQYSYEQYF.